This record looks at one T cell receptor (beta chain) sequence and its context. Its matching antigen is unknown. Donors counted as nominally healthy when sampled, yet unrecorded immune exposures were likely. The data derive from a study of cytomegalovirus exposure and HLA in healthy donors. Study-wide points: For cytomegalovirus status, the classifier reportedly gave diagnoses with high specificity and sensitivity. It was reported that TCR beta sequences correctly inferred the HLA-A and HLA-B alleles for most subjects. It was reported in a later analysis that an Asian-associated ancestry cluster showed fewer N-insertions than the 666-donor mean.

Germline assignment: CDR1 SGHTA and CDR2 FQGTGA. The CDR3 has 15 residues. Trimming at V came to 4 bases and at J to 4 bases, leaving 7 bases not matched to a gene. The study ran its PCR with 60 Vbeta and 13 Jbeta primers. TCRdb's table, derived via immunoSEQ multiplex PCR, lists solely in-frame clones and lacks some. The repertoire holds roughly 150,000 clones, with 70% to 80% as singletons. The sequence was obtained from a woman aged 40 to 50 in good health and CMV-seronegative. The chain links TRBV7-3 to TRBJ2-3; 8 bases are shared with TRBD1. The sequencing sample was made of PBMCs. CDR3 sequence: CASSYVAGQADTQYF. Here the CDR3 DNA reads TGTGCCAGCAGCTACGTGGCGGGACAGGCAGATACGCAGTATTTT.